The clone carrying this T cell receptor beta chain was detected only a few times. The antigen is unknown. This sample is drawn from a study of blood T cells in healthy people across ages. Whole-study findings and limits: Long-lived donors exceeded aged donors in naive CD4+ cells and diversity. Roughly linear declines in TCR beta diversity per million T cells occurred with age.

PCR was performed a second time for about 7 to 12 cycles using a sample-barcoded 5' primer and a J-beta primer mix. Samples each returned at least 2.5 million CDR3-containing paired-end reads. TCRdb used MiXCR to reprocess the 5' RACE reads, holding one entry per CDR3 protein. The table records 1.5 million to 2 million distinct CDR3 sequences, around 40% of them present only once. Sequencing input: blood. The source is a human donor in good health.

The CDR3 region is CASSPREGWTGRDEQYF. The CDR3 DNA reads as TGTGCCAGCAGCCCACGGGAGGGCTGGACAGGGAGGGACGAGCAGTACTTC. The chain has TRBV9 and TRBJ2-7; possibly TRBD1 or TRBD2 for D (8 bases each). The CDR3 is 17 amino acids. Germline CDR1 SGDLS, CDR2 YYNGEE. Trimming cost V 4 bases and J 5 bases, with 25 bases left between them. The whole variable domain, filled in from reference TRBV9 and TRBJ2-7, reads DSGVTQTPKHLITATGQRVTLRCSPRSGDLSVYWYQQSLDQGLQFLIQYYNGEERAKGNILERFSAQQFPDLHSELNLSSLELGDSALYFCASSPREGWTGRDEQYFGPGTRLTVT.